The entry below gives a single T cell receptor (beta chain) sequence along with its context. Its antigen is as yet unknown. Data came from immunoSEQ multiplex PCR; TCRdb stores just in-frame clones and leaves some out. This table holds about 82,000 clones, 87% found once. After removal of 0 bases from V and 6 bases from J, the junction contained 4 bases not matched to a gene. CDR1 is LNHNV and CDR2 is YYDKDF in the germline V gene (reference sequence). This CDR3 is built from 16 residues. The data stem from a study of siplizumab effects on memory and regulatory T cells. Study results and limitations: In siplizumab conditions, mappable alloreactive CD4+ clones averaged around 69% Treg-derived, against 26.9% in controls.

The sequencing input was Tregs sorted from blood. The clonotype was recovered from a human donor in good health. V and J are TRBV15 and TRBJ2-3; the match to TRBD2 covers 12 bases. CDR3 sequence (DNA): TGTGCCACCAGCAGAGACCTAGCGGGGGGGCTCGATACGCAGTATTTT. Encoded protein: CATSRDLAGGLDTQYF.